The 9 T cell receptor beta chains listed next were all sequenced from one sample in a study of blood T cell repertoires in COVID-19. Sequenced by immunoSEQ multiplex PCR; TCRdb stores in-frame clones only, minus some. The data hold about 170,000 clones, with about 80% observed a single time. The specimen was PBMCs or T cells enriched from blood (not recorded which). These receptors came from a man aged 50 or older who had recovered from COVID-19.

The chain links TRBV4-1 to TRBJ1-2; D not resolved. The CDR3 covers 14 residues. Deletions cut 1 base from V and 3 bases from J, with 9 bases between. Germline lookup yields CDR1 MGHRA and CDR2 YSYEKL. CDR3 sequence (DNA): TGCGCCAGCAGCCAAGTGCCCGGTGACTATGGCTACACCTTC. Its protein is CASSQVPGDYGYTF.

V gene TRBV3-1 (or the pseudogene TRBV3-2) combines with J gene TRBJ2-5; D not resolved. Trimming removed 3 bases at V and 4 bases at J, with 12 bases between. The CDR3 has 14 amino acids. The V gene's germline CDR1 is LGHDT and CDR2 YNNKEL (reference sequence). As DNA, the CDR3 is TGTGCCAGCAGCCACCGGAGCGTCGCAGAGACCCAGTACTTC. It is translated as CASSHRSVAETQYF.

The chain couples TRBV4-3 to TRBJ2-3; no reliable D call. The CDR3 is 14 residues long. V shed 0 bases and J shed 6 bases, with 10 bases lying between them. The V gene's germline CDR1 is LGHNA and CDR2 YSLEER. The CDR3 bases are TGCGCCAGCAGCCAAGACCCCACCGCGGATACGCAGTATTTT. Amino acids: CASSQDPTADTQYF.

CDR3 DNA sequence: TGTGCCATCAGTGACTCAGGGGGAAGCAATCAGCCCCAGCATTTT. It codes for CAISDSGGSNQPQHF. The chain employs TRBV10-3 and TRBJ1-5; 7 bases are shared with TRBD1. The CDR3 runs 15 residues. The V gene end was trimmed by 3 bases and the J gene end by 1 base; junction bases not matched to a gene: 3. Germline V lookup: CDR1 ENHRY, CDR2 SYGVKD.

The chain carries TRBV2 and TRBJ1-1; D perhaps matches TRBD1 (6 bases). Between the trimmed V and J ends, which lost 6 bases and 4 bases, there was a span of 9 bases. Germline CDR1 and CDR2: SNHLY and FYNNEI. This CDR3 contains 12 residues. CDR3: CASSQGSTEAFF. In DNA form, the CDR3 reads TGTGCCAGCAGCCAGGGGAGCACTGAAGCTTTCTTT. The whole variable domain, filled in from reference TRBV2 and TRBJ1-1, reads EPEVTQTPSHQVTQMGQEVILRCVPISNHLYFYWYRQILGQKVEFLVSFYNNEISEKSEIFDDQFSVERPDGSNFTLKIRSTKLEDSAMYFCASSQGSTEAFFGQGTRLTVV.

V usage is TRBV7-2 and J usage is TRBJ1-5; TRBD1 might be the D (5 bases). Germline CDR1 SGHTA, CDR2 FQGNSA. The CDR3 loop spans 17 amino acids. Trimming left V 4 bases short and J 2 bases short, with 18 bases between. The CDR3 DNA is TGTGCCAGCAGCTCCGAACTCAGGGATAAGGGCAATCAGCCCCAGCATTTT. Encoded protein: CASSSELRDKGNQPQHF.

The rearrangement links TRBV6-5 to TRBJ2-1, with 16 bases that match TRBD2. The junction had 11 bases not matched to a gene; V was cut back by 6 bases and J by 15 bases. From germline, CDR1 is MNHEY and CDR2 SVGAGI. The CDR3 has 15 amino acids. Here the CDR3 reads CASSLGTSGGALRFF. Here the CDR3 DNA reads TGTGCCAGCAGCCTCGGGACTAGCGGGGGGGCCTTGCGGTTCTTC.

This clone has more than one count but fewer than ten. This CDR3 is also generated by other DNA sequences in the sample. The rearrangement links TRBV11-2 to TRBJ2-1; 7 bases agree with TRBD1. The CDR3 loop spans 15 amino acids. Germline V gives CDR1 SGHAT, CDR2 FQNNGV. V shed 3 bases and J 0 bases; nucleotides not matched to a gene: 2. The CDR3 DNA reads TGTGCCAGCAGCTTGGGACAGAGCTCCTACAATGAGCAGTTCTTC. This gives the protein CASSLGQSSYNEQFF.

This clone was seen a single time. The chain employs TRBV27 and TRBJ2-1; TRBD2 aligns across 8 bases. CDR3 length equals 14 residues. Germline V gene sequence: CDR1 MNHEY, CDR2 SMNVEV (reference sequence). After removal of 7 bases from V and 9 bases from J, the junction contained 11 bases not matched to a gene. DNA of the CDR3: TGTGCCAGCATCCGACGGGGCGGGGGGTTTGAGCAGTTCTTC. Translated, it gives CASIRRGGGFEQFF.